What follows describes a single T cell receptor beta chain. Its antigen is not identified. Sampling consisted of one heparinised blood draw per donor, averaging about 116 mL. Purities in excess of 95% were seen in all sorted populations. The germline V and J ends were trimmed by 6 bases and 4 bases, with 15 bases remaining between them. This CDR3 spans 14 amino acids. The germline V gene has CDR1 LNHNV and CDR2 YYDKDF (reference sequence). cDNA synthesis used the whole RNA isolate, giving expressed TCRB sequences. The repertoire was sequenced with immunoSEQ multiplex PCR; TCRdb's copy has only in-frame clones and lacks some. The sample lists around 260,000 clones; roughly a quarter were seen once. This entry is derived from a study of beta chain features in type 1 diabetes. The wider study: Fewer than 140,000,000 sorted cells were examined across all samples. Broader study findings: Relative to healthy donors, patients appeared to have naive, central memory and Treg TCRB repertoires that were more similar. When Type 1 diabetes patients were examined, their TCRB CDR3s proved moderately but significantly shorter in all four CD4+ subsets.

This clonotype was obtained from a woman aged 25-40 years with type 1 diabetes. The chain is built from TRBV15 and TRBJ1-1; weak D call: TRBD1 (6 bases). The source material was naive CD4+ T cells from blood. The CDR3 coding sequence is TGTGCCACCAGGACACTCAGGGGCGGCACTGAAGCTTTCTTT. Protein product: CATRTLRGGTEAFF. Complete variable domain (other parts from reference TRBV15 and TRBJ1-1): DAMVIQNPRYQVTQFGKPVTLSCSQTLNHNVMYWYQQKSSQAPKLLFHYYDKDFNNEADTPDNFQSRRPNTSFCFLDIRSPGLGDTAMYLCATRTLRGGTEAFFGQGTRLTVV.